This is a list of T cell receptor beta chains from one sample in a study of a mutant IDH1 vaccine in newly diagnosed glioma. TCRdb keeps only in-frame clones here, not all; method: immunoSEQ multiplex PCR. The top ten hold 2.5% to 3.5% of the sample, which has almost 30,000 clones, about nine tenths seen once. These receptors lack a known antigen. The sample here was peripheral blood mononuclear cells (PBMCs), taken from a glioma patient whose treatment included an IDH1 peptide vaccine. The receptors were sampled from a woman between 35 and 50 years old with glioma. Some clones in this sample may be carry-over from other donors' samples. Each CDR3 is given with its conserved first and last residue. The order of the fields is D gene, V gene, clone size, J gene, CDR3 DNA, CDR3 protein. A D gene is named only where the DNA matches it firmly. Clone size is not always given. Where it is, it says once, few, many or a class for expanded clones.

d_call: .; v_call: TRBV7-9; clone_size: once; j_call: TRBJ2-3; cdr3_nt: TGTGCCAGCAGCTACGGGGCCAGTTCTGATACGCAGTATTTT; cdr3_aa: CASSYGASSDTQYF
d_call: .; v_call: TRBV5-6; clone_size: .; j_call: TRBJ1-1; cdr3_nt: TGTGCCAGCAGCTGGGGAGGCACCTTGAGCACTGAAGCTTTCTTT; cdr3_aa: CASSWGGTLSTEAFF
d_call: .; v_call: TRBV10-3; clone_size: .; j_call: TRBJ1-1; cdr3_nt: TGTGCCATGATGACACGCCCGGACACTGAAGCTTTCTTT; cdr3_aa: CAMMTRPDTEAFF
d_call: .; v_call: TRBV19; clone_size: few; j_call: TRBJ1-2; cdr3_nt: TGTGCCAGTAGTATAGAATTCAAAGACTCCACCTTC; cdr3_aa: CASSIEFKDSTF
d_call: .; v_call: TRBV7-9; clone_size: .; j_call: TRBJ2-2; cdr3_nt: TGTGCCAGCAGCTTAGATGGGGCCGGGGAGCTGTTTTTT; cdr3_aa: CASSLDGAGELFF
d_call: TRBD2; v_call: TRBV10-3; clone_size: .; j_call: TRBJ2-7; cdr3_nt: TGTGCCATCAGTGAAATAGCGGGAGGCCACGAGCAGTACTTC; cdr3_aa: CAISEIAGGHEQYF
d_call: TRBD1; v_call: TRBV28; clone_size: .; j_call: TRBJ1-2; cdr3_nt: TGTGCCAGCAGGCGAGCCGGGACAGACTATGGCTACACCTTC; cdr3_aa: CASRRAGTDYGYTF
d_call: .; v_call: TRBV4-2; clone_size: .; j_call: TRBJ2-7; cdr3_nt: TGTGCCAGCAGCCAAGTCGCAGGACAGAAGTTTGAGCAGTACTTC; cdr3_aa: CASSQVAGQKFEQYF
d_call: TRBD1; v_call: TRBV27; clone_size: .; j_call: TRBJ2-7; cdr3_nt: TGTGCCAGCAGTTCCGGGACAGCAGCTGTCTACGAGCAGTACTTC; cdr3_aa: CASSSGTAAVYEQYF
d_call: .; v_call: TRBV15; clone_size: few; j_call: TRBJ2-3; cdr3_nt: TGTGCCACCAGCAGACCTCCGGCGGGCACAGATACGCAGTATTTT; cdr3_aa: CATSRPPAGTDTQYF
d_call: TRBD2; v_call: TRBV7-2; clone_size: .; j_call: TRBJ2-5; cdr3_nt: TGTGCCAGCAGCTTATCGGCTAGCGGGACGGGGGGCAAGACCCAGTACTTC; cdr3_aa: CASSLSASGTGGKTQYF
d_call: .; v_call: TRBV6-6; clone_size: once; j_call: TRBJ1-4; cdr3_nt: TGTGCCAGCAGAATCAATGAAAAACTGTTTTTT; cdr3_aa: CASRINEKLFF
d_call: .; v_call: TRBV6-1; clone_size: .; j_call: TRBJ2-7; cdr3_nt: TGTGCCAGCACTTATGACGGGACCTCCTACGAGCAGTACTTC; cdr3_aa: CASTYDGTSYEQYF
d_call: .; v_call: TRBV7-2; clone_size: few; j_call: TRBJ2-2; cdr3_nt: TGTGCCAGCAGCTTAGGTAGCGGAGGGAACACCGGGGAGCTGTTTTTT; cdr3_aa: CASSLGSGGNTGELFF
d_call: TRBD2; v_call: TRBV4-2; clone_size: .; j_call: TRBJ2-5; cdr3_nt: TGTGCCAGCAGCCAAGGTCCTAGCGGGGGACAAGAGACCCAGTACTTC; cdr3_aa: CASSQGPSGGQETQYF
d_call: .; v_call: TRBV9; clone_size: .; j_call: TRBJ1-3; cdr3_nt: TGTGCCAGCAGCGTATCGGGTCAGGCTGGAAACACCATATATTTT; cdr3_aa: CASSVSGQAGNTIYF